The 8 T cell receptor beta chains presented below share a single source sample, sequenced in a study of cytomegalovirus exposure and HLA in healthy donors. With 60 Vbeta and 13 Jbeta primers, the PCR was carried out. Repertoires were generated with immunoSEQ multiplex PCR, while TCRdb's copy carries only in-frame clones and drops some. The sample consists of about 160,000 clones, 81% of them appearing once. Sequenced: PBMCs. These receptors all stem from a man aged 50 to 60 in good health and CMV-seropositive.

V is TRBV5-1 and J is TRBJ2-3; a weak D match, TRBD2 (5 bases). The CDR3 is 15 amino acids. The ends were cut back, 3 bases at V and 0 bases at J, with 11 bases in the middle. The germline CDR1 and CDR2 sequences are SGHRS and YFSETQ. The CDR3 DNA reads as TGCGCCAGCAGCTGGGGTGGCGGGAGCACAGATACGCAGTATTTT. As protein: CASSWGGGSTDTQYF.

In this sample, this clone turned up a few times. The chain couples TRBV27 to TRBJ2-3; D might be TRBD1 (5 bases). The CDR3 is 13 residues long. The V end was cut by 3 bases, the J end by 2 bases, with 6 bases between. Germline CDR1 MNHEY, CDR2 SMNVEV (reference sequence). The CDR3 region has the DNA TGTGCCAGCAGTTTGGGGCTCACAGATACGCAGTATTTT. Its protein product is CASSLGLTDTQYF.

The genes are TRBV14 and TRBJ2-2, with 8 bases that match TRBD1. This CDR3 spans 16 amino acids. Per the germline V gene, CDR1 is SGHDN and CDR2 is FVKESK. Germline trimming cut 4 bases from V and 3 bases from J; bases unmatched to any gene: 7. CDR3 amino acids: CASSLPGGSHTGELFF. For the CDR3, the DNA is TGTGCCAGCAGCCTACCAGGGGGCAGCCACACCGGGGAGCTGTTTTTT.

The CDR3 coding sequence is TGTGCCAGCAGTTTCCTAGCGGGGGACACCGGGGAGCTGTTTTTT. This translates into CASSFLAGDTGELFF. This chain joins TRBV27 and TRBJ2-2; 10 nucleotides align to TRBD2. The CDR3 has 15 amino acids. Germline lookup yields CDR1 MNHEY and CDR2 SMNVEV (reference sequence). V lost 3 bases to trimming and J lost 3 bases; unmatched junction nucleotides: 1.

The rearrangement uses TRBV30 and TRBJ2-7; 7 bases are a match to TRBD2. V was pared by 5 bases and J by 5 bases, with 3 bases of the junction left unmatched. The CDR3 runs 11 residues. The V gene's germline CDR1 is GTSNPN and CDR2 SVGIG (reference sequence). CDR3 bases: TGTGCCTGGGACAGCGGGGACGAGCAGTACTTC. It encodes CAWDSGDEQYF.

CDR3 DNA: TGTGCCAGCAGTTTTTATCGTGGCCGAGGGAATACCGGGGAGCTGTTTTTT. Residues: CASSFYRGRGNTGELFF. The chain links TRBV28 to TRBJ2-2, with TRBD2 as a possible D gene (5 bases). V dropped 3 bases and J dropped 5 bases, with 19 bases sitting between them. Germline CDR1 and CDR2: MDHEN and SYDVKM. The CDR3 consists of 17 residues.

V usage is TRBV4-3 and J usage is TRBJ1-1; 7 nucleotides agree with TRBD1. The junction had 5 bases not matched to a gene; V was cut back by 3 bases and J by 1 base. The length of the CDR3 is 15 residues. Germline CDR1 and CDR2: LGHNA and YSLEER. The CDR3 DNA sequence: TGCGCCAGCAGCCACCCGGACAGGTCGAACACTGAAGCTTTCTTT. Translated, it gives CASSHPDRSNTEAFF.

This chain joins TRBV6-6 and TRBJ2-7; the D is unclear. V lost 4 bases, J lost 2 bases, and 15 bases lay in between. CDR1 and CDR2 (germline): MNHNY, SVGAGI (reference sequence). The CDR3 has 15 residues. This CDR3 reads CASSSKSARPYEQYF. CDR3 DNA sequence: TGTGCCAGCAGTTCTAAGTCAGCGAGACCCTACGAGCAGTACTTC.